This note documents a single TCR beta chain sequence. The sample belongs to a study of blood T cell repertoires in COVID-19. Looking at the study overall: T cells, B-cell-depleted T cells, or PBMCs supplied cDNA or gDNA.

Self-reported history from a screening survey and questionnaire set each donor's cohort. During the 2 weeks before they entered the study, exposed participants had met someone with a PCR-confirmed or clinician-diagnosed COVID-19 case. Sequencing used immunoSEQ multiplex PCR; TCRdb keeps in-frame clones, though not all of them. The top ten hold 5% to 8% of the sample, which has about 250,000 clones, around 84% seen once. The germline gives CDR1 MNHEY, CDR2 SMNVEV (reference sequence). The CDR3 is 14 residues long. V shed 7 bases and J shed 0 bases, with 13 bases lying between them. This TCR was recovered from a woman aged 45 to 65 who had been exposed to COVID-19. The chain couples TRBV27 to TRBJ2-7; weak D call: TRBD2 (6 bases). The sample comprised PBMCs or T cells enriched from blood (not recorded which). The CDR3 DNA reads TGTGCCAGCAATAGGGACTTGAGCTCCTACGAGCAGTACTTC. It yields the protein CASNRDLSSYEQYF.